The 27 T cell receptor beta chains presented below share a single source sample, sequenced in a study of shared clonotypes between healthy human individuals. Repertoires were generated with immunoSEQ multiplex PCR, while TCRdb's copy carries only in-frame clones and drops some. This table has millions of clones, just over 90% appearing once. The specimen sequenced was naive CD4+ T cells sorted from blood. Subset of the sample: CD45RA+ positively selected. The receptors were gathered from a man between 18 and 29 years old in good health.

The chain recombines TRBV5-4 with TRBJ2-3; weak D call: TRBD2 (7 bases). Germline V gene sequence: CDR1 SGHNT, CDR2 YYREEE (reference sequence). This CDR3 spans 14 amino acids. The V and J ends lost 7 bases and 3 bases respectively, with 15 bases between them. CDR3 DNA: TGTGCCAGCGGGAGCGGGACACAGACAGATACGCAGTATTTT. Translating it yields CASGSGTQTDTQYF.

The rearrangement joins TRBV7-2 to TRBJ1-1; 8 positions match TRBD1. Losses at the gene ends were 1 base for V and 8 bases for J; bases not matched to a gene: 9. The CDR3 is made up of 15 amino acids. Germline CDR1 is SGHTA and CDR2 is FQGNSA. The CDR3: CASSLEGGAGGEAFF. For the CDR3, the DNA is TGTGCCAGCAGCTTAGAAGGTGGGGCAGGGGGCGAAGCTTTCTTT.

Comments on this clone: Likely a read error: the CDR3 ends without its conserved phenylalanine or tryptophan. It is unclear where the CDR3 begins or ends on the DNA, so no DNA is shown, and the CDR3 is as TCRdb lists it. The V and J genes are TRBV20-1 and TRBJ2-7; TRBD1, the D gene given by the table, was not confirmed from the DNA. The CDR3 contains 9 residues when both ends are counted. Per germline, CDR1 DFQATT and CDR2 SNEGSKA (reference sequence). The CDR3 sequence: CSAPDSDRL.

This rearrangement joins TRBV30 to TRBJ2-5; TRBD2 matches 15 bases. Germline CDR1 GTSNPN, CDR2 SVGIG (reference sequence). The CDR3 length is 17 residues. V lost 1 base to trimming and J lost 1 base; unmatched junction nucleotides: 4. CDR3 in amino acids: CAWSAGTSGGTQETQYF. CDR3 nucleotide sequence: TGTGCCTGGAGTGCCGGGACTAGCGGGGGGACCCAAGAGACCCAGTACTTC.

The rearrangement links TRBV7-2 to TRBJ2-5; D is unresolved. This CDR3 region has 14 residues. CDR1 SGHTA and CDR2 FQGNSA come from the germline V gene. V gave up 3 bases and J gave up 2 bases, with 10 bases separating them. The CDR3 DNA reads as TGTGCCAGCAGCTTTTCGCAACAGCAAGAGACCCAGTACTTC. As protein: CASSFSQQQETQYF.

DNA for the CDR3: TGTGCCAGCAGTTTAGCCAGCGGGGGTGCTTACTTC. This translates into CASSLASGGAYF. The V gene is TRBV28, the J gene TRBJ2-5, with 8 bases lining up with TRBD2. The CDR3 covers 12 residues. The germline gives CDR1 MDHEN, CDR2 SYDVKM. Losses at the gene ends were 2 bases for V and 14 bases for J; bases not matched to a gene: 7.

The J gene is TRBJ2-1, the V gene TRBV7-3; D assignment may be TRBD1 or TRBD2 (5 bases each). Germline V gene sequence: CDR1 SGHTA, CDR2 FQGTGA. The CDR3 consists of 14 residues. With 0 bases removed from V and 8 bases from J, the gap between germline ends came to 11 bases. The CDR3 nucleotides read TGTGCCAGCAGCTTAACTGGGGGTATCGATGAGCAGTTCTTC. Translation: CASSLTGGIDEQFF.

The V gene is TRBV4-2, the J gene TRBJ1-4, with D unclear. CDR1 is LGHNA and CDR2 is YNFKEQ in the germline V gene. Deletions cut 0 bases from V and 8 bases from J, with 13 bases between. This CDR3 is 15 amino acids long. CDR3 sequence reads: CASSQERRKQEKLFF. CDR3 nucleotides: TGTGCCAGCAGCCAAGAACGGAGGAAACAGGAAAAACTGTTTTTT.

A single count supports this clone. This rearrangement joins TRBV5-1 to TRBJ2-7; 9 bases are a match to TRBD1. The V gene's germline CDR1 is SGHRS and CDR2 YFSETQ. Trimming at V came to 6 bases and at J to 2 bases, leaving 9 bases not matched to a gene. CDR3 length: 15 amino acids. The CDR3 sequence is CASTPEQGAAYEQYF. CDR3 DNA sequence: TGCGCCAGCACCCCCGAACAGGGGGCGGCCTACGAGCAGTACTTC.

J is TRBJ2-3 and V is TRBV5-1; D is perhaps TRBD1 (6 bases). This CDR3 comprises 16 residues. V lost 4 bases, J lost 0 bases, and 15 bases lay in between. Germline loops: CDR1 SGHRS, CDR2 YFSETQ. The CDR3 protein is CASSGRQASSTDTQYF. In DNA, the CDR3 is TGCGCCAGCAGCGGCAGACAGGCGTCTAGCACAGATACGCAGTATTTT.

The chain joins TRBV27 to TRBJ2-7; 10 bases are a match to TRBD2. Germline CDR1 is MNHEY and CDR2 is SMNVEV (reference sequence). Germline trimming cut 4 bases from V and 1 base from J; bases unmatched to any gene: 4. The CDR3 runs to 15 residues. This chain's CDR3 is CASSSSSGGSYEQYF. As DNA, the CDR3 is TGTGCCAGCAGTTCGTCTAGCGGGGGTTCCTACGAGCAGTACTTC.

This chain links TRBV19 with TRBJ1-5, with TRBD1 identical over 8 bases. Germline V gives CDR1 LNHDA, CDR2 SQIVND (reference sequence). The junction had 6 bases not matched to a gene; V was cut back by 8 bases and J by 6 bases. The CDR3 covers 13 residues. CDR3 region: CASSGTGSQPQHF. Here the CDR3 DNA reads TGTGCCAGTTCCGGGACAGGTTCTCAGCCCCAGCATTTT.

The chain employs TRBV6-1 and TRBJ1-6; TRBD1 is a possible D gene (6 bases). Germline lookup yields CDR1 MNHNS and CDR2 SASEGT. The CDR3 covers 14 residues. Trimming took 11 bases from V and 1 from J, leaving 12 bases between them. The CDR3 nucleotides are TGTGCCTGCAACAGGGAATCCTATAATTCACCCCTCCACTTT. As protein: CACNRESYNSPLHF.

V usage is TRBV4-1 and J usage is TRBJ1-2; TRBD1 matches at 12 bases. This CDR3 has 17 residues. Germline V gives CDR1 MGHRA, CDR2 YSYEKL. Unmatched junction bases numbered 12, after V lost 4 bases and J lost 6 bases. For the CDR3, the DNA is TGCGCCAGCAGCCTCCGGGGGACAGGGGGCGCAAAGGATGGCTACACCTTC. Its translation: CASSLRGTGGAKDGYTF.

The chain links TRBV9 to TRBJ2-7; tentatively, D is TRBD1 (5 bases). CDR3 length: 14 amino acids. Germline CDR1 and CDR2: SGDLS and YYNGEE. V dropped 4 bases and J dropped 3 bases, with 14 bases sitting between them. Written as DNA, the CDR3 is TGTGCCAGCAGCCTACTCTACGACAGCTACGAGCAGTACTTC. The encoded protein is CASSLLYDSYEQYF.

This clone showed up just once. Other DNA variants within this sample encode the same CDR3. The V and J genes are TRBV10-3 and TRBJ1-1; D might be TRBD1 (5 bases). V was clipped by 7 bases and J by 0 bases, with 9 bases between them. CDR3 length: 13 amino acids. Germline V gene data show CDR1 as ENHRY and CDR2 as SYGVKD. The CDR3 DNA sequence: TGTGCCATCAATAGGGACCTGAACACTGAAGCTTTCTTT. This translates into CAINRDLNTEAFF.

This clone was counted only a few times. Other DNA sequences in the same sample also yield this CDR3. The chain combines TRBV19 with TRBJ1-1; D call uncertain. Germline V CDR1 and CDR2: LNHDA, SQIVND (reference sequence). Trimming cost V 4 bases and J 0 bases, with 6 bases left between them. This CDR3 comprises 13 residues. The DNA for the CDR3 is TGTGCCAGTAGTACCGCGGTGAACACTGAAGCTTTCTTT. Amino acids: CASSTAVNTEAFF.

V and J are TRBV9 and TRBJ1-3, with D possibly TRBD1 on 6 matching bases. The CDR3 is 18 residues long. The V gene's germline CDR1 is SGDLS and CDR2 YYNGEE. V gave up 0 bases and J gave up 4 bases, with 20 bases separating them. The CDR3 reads CASSVDVGGQGRGNTIYF. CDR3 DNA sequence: TGTGCCAGCAGCGTAGACGTTGGAGGGCAGGGGCGAGGAAACACCATATATTTT.

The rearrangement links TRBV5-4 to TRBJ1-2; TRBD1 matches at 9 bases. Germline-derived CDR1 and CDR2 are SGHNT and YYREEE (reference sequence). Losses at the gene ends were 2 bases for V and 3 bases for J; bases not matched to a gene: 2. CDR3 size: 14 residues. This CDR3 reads CASSFGQGYYGYTF. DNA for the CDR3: TGTGCCAGCAGCTTTGGACAGGGGTACTATGGCTACACCTTC.

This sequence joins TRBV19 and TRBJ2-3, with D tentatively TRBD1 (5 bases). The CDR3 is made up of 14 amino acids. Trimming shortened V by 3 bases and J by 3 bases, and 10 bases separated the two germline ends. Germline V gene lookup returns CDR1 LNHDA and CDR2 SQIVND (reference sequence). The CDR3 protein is CASSMQGRTDTQYF. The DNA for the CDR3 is TGTGCCAGTAGTATGCAGGGAAGGACAGATACGCAGTATTTT.

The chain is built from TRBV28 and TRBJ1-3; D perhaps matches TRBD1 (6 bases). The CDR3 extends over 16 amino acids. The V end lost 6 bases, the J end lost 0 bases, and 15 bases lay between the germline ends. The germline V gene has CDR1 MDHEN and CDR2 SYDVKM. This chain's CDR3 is CASRIGQLSSGNTIYF. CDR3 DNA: TGTGCCAGCAGAATAGGACAGCTTAGCTCTGGAAACACCATATATTTT.

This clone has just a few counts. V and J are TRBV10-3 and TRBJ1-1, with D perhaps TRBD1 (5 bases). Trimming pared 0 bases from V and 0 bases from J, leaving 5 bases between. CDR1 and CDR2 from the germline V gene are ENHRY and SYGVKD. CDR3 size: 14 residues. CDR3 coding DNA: TGTGCCATCAGTGAGTCACAGGTGAACACTGAAGCTTTCTTT. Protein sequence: CAISESQVNTEAFF.

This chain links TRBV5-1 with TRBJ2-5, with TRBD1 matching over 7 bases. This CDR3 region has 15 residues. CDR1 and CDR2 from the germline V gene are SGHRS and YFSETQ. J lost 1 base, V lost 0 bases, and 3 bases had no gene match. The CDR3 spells CASSLEGAIQETQYF. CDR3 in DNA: TGCGCCAGCAGCTTGGAGGGGGCTATCCAAGAGACCCAGTACTTC.

Written as DNA, the CDR3 is TGTGCCAGCAGCCAATCCTTAGCGGGGGGGAGCACAGATACGCAGTATTTT. It codes for CASSQSLAGGSTDTQYF. The chain combines TRBV4-2 with TRBJ2-3, with 11 bases identical to TRBD2. The V and J ends lost 2 bases and 0 bases, in that order; junction bases with no gene match: 4. Germline CDR1 reads LGHNA; CDR2 reads YNFKEQ. The CDR3 has 17 amino acids.

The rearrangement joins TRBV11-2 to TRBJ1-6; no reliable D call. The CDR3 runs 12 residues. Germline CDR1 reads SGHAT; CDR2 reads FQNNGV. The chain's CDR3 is CATTSYNSPLHF. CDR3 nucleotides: TGTGCTACGACCTCCTATAATTCACCCCTCCACTTT.

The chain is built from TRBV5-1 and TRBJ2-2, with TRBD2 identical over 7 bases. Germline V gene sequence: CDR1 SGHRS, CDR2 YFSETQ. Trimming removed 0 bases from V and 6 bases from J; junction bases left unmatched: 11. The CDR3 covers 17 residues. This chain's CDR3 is CASSLGARLAGAGELFF. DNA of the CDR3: TGCGCCAGCAGCTTGGGGGCCCGACTAGCTGGGGCCGGGGAGCTGTTTTTT.

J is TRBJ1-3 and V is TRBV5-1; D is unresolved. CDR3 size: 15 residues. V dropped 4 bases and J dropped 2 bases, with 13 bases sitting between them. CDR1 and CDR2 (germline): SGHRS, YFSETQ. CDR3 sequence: CASSRDFSAGNTIYF. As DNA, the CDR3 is TGCGCCAGCAGCCGTGACTTTTCGGCTGGAAACACCATATATTTT.